The 24 T cell receptor beta chains below all came from one sample that was sequenced in a study of blood T cell repertoires in COVID-19. TCRdb's table, derived via immunoSEQ multiplex PCR, lists solely in-frame clones and lacks some. The table includes around 100,000 clones, more than 85% detected once. Sequencing was carried out using peripheral blood. These receptors came from a man aged 30-40 years in a cohort sampled during active COVID-19.

This rearrangement joins TRBV2 to TRBJ2-5, with no clear D. Per germline, CDR1 SNHLY and CDR2 FYNNEI. Trimming shortened V by 1 base and J by 1 base, and 7 bases separated the two germline ends. The CDR3 length is 14 residues. The CDR3 protein is CASSEGGSQETQYF. For the CDR3, the DNA is TGTGCCAGCAGTGAAGGAGGTAGCCAAGAGACCCAGTACTTC.

This CDR3 reads CASSSAGGANYGYTF. CDR3 nucleotides: TGTGCCAGCAGCTCCGCAGGGGGCGCTAACTATGGCTACACCTTC. The rearrangement uses TRBV7-2 and TRBJ1-2; 8 bases are a match to TRBD1. V lost 4 bases to trimming and J lost 0 bases; unmatched junction nucleotides: 4. The germline V gene encodes CDR1 SGHTA and CDR2 FQGNSA. The CDR3 covers 15 residues.

The chain has TRBV5-4 and TRBJ2-6, with D tentatively TRBD2 (7 bases). V was shortened by 3 bases and J by 1 base, with 17 bases between the two germline ends. CDR3 length: 18 residues. From germline, CDR1 is SGHNT and CDR2 YYREEE (reference sequence). CDR3 sequence (DNA): TGTGCCAGCAGCTGGCGGGGGAAGGGGGTGTCTGGGGCCAACGTCCTGACTTTC. This gives the protein CASSWRGKGVSGANVLTF.

V usage is TRBV6-2 or TRBV6-3 and J usage is TRBJ1-5, with TRBD1 identical over 9 bases. This CDR3 contains 14 residues. Germline V lookup: CDR1 MNHEY, CDR2 SVGEGT. With 6 bases clipped from V and 4 bases from J, the junction kept 4 bases outside the gene matches. The CDR3, as DNA: TGTGCCAGCAGCCCTGGACAGGGGAATCAGCCCCAGCATTTT. Protein sequence: CASSPGQGNQPQHF.

The J gene is TRBJ1-6, the V gene TRBV4-1, with 10 bases aligning to TRBD1. CDR3 length: 17 amino acids. The ends lost 1 base at V and 7 bases at J; junction bases unmatched: 7. Germline CDR1 MGHRA, CDR2 YSYEKL. In nucleotides, the CDR3 is TGCGCCAGCAGCCAAGGGGTAGGGACAGGGGTAAATTCACCCCTCCACTTT. As protein: CASSQGVGTGVNSPLHF.

J is TRBJ2-3 and V is TRBV28; 12 bases are a match to TRBD2. CDR1 and CDR2 from the germline V gene are MDHEN and SYDVKM. The CDR3 consists of 15 residues. The junction had 4 bases not matched to a gene; V was cut back by 7 bases and J by 2 bases. The CDR3 nucleotides are TGTGCCAGCACGCCTAGCGGGGGGGCCACAGATACGCAGTATTTT. Its translation is CASTPSGGATDTQYF.

This clone was seen more than once but under ten times. The chain is built from TRBV5-1 and TRBJ1-4; D is uncertain. V lost 0 bases, J lost 0 bases, and 6 bases lay in between. From germline, CDR1 is SGHRS and CDR2 YFSETQ. This CDR3 has 15 residues. The DNA of the CDR3 is TGCGCCAGCAGCTTGGCCGGGTCAACTAATGAAAAACTGTTTTTT. This sequence encodes CASSLAGSTNEKLFF.

V usage is TRBV7-3 and J usage is TRBJ2-2; maybe TRBD1 (5 bases). V lost 2 bases to trimming and J lost 2 bases, with 9 bases between them. The germline gives CDR1 SGHTA, CDR2 FQGTGA. This CDR3 region has 15 residues. In DNA form, the CDR3 reads TGTGCCAGCAGCTTACTCCAGGGAAACACCGGGGAGCTGTTTTTT. Translated: CASSLLQGNTGELFF.

The gene calls are TRBV7-2 and TRBJ2-2, with 12 bases matching TRBD2. In germline, CDR1 is SGHTA, CDR2 FQGNSA. CDR3 length: 15 residues. J was trimmed by 6 bases and V by 6 bases; bases with no gene match: 5. CDR3 loop: CASSRLAGGPGELFF. The CDR3 nucleotides read TGTGCCAGCAGTAGGCTAGCGGGGGGGCCCGGGGAGCTGTTTTTT.

The chain links TRBV7-2 to TRBJ1-1; a weak D match, TRBD1 (5 bases). The CDR3 extends over 14 amino acids. Looked up from germline, CDR1 is SGHTA and CDR2 is FQGNSA. Trimming cost V 8 bases and J 5 bases, with 18 bases left between them. The CDR3 DNA is TGTGCCAGCGGGCTAGGCAGGGCCCGTACTGAAGCTTTCTTT. This translates into CASGLGRARTEAFF.

CDR3 coding DNA: TGTGCCAGCAGCTTGTCGTCGTTAGGGGATAACACTGAAGCTTTCTTT. It encodes CASSLSSLGDNTEAFF. The gene calls are TRBV7-9 and TRBJ1-1; D may be TRBD1 (5 bases). Germline V gives CDR1 SEHNR, CDR2 FQNEAQ (reference sequence). V was shortened by 3 bases and J by 2 bases, with 16 bases between the two germline ends. The CDR3 consists of 16 residues.

This chain connects TRBV29-1 to TRBJ1-2, with a possible D match to TRBD1 (6 bases). The ends were cut back, 4 bases at V and 8 bases at J, with 11 bases in the middle. Per germline, CDR1 SQVTM and CDR2 ANQGSEA. The CDR3 extends over 11 amino acids. The CDR3 sequence is CSVVTQGGYTF. As DNA, the CDR3 is TGCAGCGTTGTTACTCAGGGGGGCTACACCTTC.

The rearrangement uses TRBV7-2 and TRBJ1-3; D is uncertain. V dropped 3 bases and J dropped 0 bases, with 9 bases sitting between them. The germline CDR1 and CDR2 sequences are SGHTA and FQGNSA. This CDR3 spans 15 amino acids. The CDR3 DNA reads as TGTGCCAGCAGCTTGGGTGGGAGCTCTGGAAACACCATATATTTT. Translated: CASSLGGSSGNTIYF.

The J gene is TRBJ2-5, the V gene TRBV2, with TRBD1 matching 7 bases. The ends lost 6 bases at V and 2 bases at J; junction bases unmatched: 9. CDR3 length: 15 residues. Germline-derived CDR1 and CDR2 are SNHLY and FYNNEI. As DNA, the CDR3 is TGTGCCAGCAGGCAGACAGGGAATGGGCAAGAGACCCAGTACTTC. Translated: CASRQTGNGQETQYF.

The count of this clone is one. This chain joins TRBV10-1 and TRBJ2-5, with D perhaps matching TRBD2 (6 bases). The ends were cut back, 4 bases at V and 4 bases at J, with 10 bases in the middle. In germline, CDR1 is WNHNN, CDR2 SYGVQD (reference sequence). The CDR3 consists of 13 residues. CDR3 coding DNA: TGCGCCAGCAGTGTCCGACTAGGAGAGACCCAGTACTTC. Its protein product is CASSVRLGETQYF.

The chain joins TRBV18 to TRBJ2-5, with D perhaps TRBD2 (5 bases). The CDR3 sequence is 16 residues long. The germline gives CDR1 KGHSH, CDR2 LQKENI. The germline V and J ends were trimmed by 3 bases and 2 bases, with 16 bases remaining between them. CDR3 sequence (DNA): TGTGCCAGCTCACCCGGACTCCAGTTAGCACAAGAGACCCAGTACTTC. Amino acid sequence: CASSPGLQLAQETQYF.

This sequence joins TRBV10-3 and TRBJ1-1; D possibly corresponds to TRBD1 (6 bases). The CDR3 loop spans 13 amino acids. The germline V and J ends were trimmed by 5 bases and 6 bases, with 13 bases remaining between them. Germline V CDR1 and CDR2: ENHRY, SYGVKD. The CDR3 here is CAISSGGAAEAFF. CDR3 DNA: TGTGCCATCAGTTCGGGGGGGGCCGCTGAAGCTTTCTTT.

The chain uses TRBV6-5 and TRBJ1-1; 8 positions match TRBD1. The CDR3 runs 16 residues. J was trimmed by 5 bases and V by 4 bases; bases with no gene match: 12. Germline CDR1 MNHEY, CDR2 SVGAGI. The CDR3 loop reads CASSFGQGWSGTEAFF. The CDR3 coding sequence is TGTGCCAGCAGTTTCGGACAGGGTTGGTCGGGAACTGAAGCTTTCTTT.

The rearrangement links TRBV5-6 to TRBJ1-2; D remains unclear. Trimming cost V 4 bases and J 4 bases, with 14 bases left between them. The CDR3 sequence is 14 residues long. CDR1 is SGHDT, CDR2 YYEEEE, per germline. CDR3 bases: TGTGCCAGCAGCGTAGTGGGCCTTACCTATGGCTACACCTTC. Amino acid sequence: CASSVVGLTYGYTF.

The V call is TRBV6-5, the J call TRBJ1-1; weak D call: TRBD1 (5 bases). The germline V and J ends were trimmed by 7 bases and 9 bases, with 12 bases remaining between them. There are 11 residues in the CDR3. Germline lookup yields CDR1 MNHEY and CDR2 SVGAGI. The CDR3 reads CASTQGRQAFF. The CDR3 DNA reads as TGTGCCAGCACGCAGGGTAGGCAAGCTTTCTTT.

The chain uses TRBV19 and TRBJ1-4, with D perhaps TRBD1 (5 bases). CDR1 is LNHDA, CDR2 SQIVND, per germline (reference sequence). The CDR3 length is 14 residues. The germline V and J ends were trimmed by 6 bases and 1 base, with 9 bases remaining between them. CDR3 DNA sequence: TGTGCCAGTAGGGTCGGGGGAACTAATGAAAAACTGTTTTTT. Its translation is CASRVGGTNEKLFF.

The chain's CDR3 is CAWSEGLFTGELFF. The CDR3, as DNA: TGTGCCTGGAGCGAGGGACTCTTCACCGGGGAGCTGTTTTTT. The chain has TRBV30 and TRBJ2-2, with a possible D match to TRBD2 (6 bases). The CDR3 is 14 residues long. V was pared by 3 bases and J by 4 bases, with 12 bases between. Germline values: CDR1 GTSNPN, CDR2 SVGIG (reference sequence).

The chain combines TRBV10-3 with TRBJ1-5, with D uncertain. The CDR3 runs 14 residues. The V gene's germline CDR1 is ENHRY and CDR2 SYGVKD. V was trimmed by 0 bases and J by 6 bases, leaving 9 bases between them. The CDR3 reads CAISESVMSQPQHF. The CDR3, as DNA: TGTGCCATCAGTGAGTCGGTAATGAGTCAGCCCCAGCATTTT.

The chain couples TRBV27 to TRBJ2-7, with 9 positions matching TRBD1. With V trimmed by 3 bases and J by 12 bases, 6 bases remained unmatched. This CDR3 contains 12 residues. CDR1 is MNHEY and CDR2 is SMNVEV in the germline V gene (reference sequence). CDR3 sequence: CASSLPGTGSYF. Here the CDR3 DNA reads TGTGCCAGCAGTTTGCCAGGGACAGGGTCGTACTTC.